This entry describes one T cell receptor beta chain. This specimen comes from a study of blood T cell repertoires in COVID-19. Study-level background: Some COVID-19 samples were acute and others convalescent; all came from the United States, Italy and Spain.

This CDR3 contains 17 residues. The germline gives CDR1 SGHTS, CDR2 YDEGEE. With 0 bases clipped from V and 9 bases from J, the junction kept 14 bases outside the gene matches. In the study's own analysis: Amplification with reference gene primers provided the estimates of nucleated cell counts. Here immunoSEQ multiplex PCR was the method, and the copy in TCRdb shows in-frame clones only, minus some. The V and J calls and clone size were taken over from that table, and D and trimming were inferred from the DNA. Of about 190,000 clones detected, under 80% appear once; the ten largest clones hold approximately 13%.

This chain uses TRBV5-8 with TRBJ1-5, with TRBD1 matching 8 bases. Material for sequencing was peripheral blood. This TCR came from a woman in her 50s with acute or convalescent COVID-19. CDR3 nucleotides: TGTGCCAGCAGCTTGGGGCAACCGGGACAGGTTGTACGGCCCCAGCATTTT. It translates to CASSLGQPGQVVRPQHF.